The T cell receptor (beta chain) under discussion was sequenced for a study of blood T cell repertoires in COVID-19. At the level of the study: The samples span acute and convalescent COVID-19 from the United States, Italy and Spain. T cells, B-cell-depleted T cells, or PBMCs provided the cDNA or gDNA that served as material.

The table lists this clone with a count of one. Participants reported their clinical history, and cohort assignment relied on those reports. This table comes from immunoSEQ multiplex PCR, and its TCRdb copy is limited to in-frame clones, with some not included. In the table there are roughly 170,000 clones, over 70% of which are singletons. The source of this sequence is a woman aged 40-49 years with acute COVID-19. Sequencing was performed on PBMCs or T cells enriched from blood (not recorded which).

The CDR3 bases are TGCGCCAGCAGCTCTACAGCGGGGGATGAAAAACTGTTTTTT. It translates to CASSSTAGDEKLFF. The genes are TRBV5-1 and TRBJ1-4, with a weak D call TRBD1 (5 bases). This CDR3 spans 14 amino acids. The V gene's germline CDR1 is SGHRS and CDR2 YFSETQ. Trimming cost V 3 bases and J 6 bases, with 12 bases left between them. The full variable domain, in which reference TRBV5-1 and TRBJ1-4 provide the parts outside the CDR3, is KAGVTQTPRYLIKTRGQQVTLSCSPISGHRSVSWYQQTPGQGLQFLFEYFSETQRNKGNFPGRFSGRQFSNSRSEMNVSTLELGDSALYLCASSSTAGDEKLFFGSGTQLSVL.